The next 13 T cell receptor beta chains were all read from a single sample in a study of cytomegalovirus exposure and HLA in healthy donors. Clones were read by immunoSEQ multiplex PCR, and TCRdb kept only the in-frame ones, dropping some. The sample contains more than 80,000 clones, approximately 96% of which appear only once. Material: PBMCs. All receptors derive from a woman aged 18 to 35 in good health and CMV-seronegative.

V and J are TRBV28 and TRBJ1-2, with D hard to call. Germline CDR1 and CDR2: MDHEN and SYDVKM. The ends were cut back, 5 bases at V and 0 bases at J, with 7 bases in the middle. This CDR3 is 13 amino acids long. Here the CDR3 DNA reads TGTGCCAGCAGTCACGGGACTAACTATGGCTACACCTTC. Translated, it gives CASSHGTNYGYTF.

The chain carries TRBV7-2 and TRBJ2-2, with 13 bases fitting TRBD2. Germline V gives CDR1 SGHTA, CDR2 FQGNSA. The CDR3 is 15 residues long. V dropped 9 bases and J dropped 2; count of bases not matched to a gene: 3. The CDR3 coding sequence is TGTGCCAGGACGGGACTAGCGGGAAACACCGGGGAGCTGTTTTTT. This sequence encodes CARTGLAGNTGELFF.

This clone was seen a few times. The chain employs TRBV30 and TRBJ1-1, with D possibly being TRBD1 (6 bases). Germline CDR1 reads GTSNPN; CDR2 reads SVGIG (reference sequence). V was clipped by 3 bases and J by 5 bases, with 19 bases between them. This CDR3 comprises 15 residues. The CDR3 nucleotides read TGTGCCTGGAGGGAACAGGGTGAGGCGAGGACTGAAGCTTTCTTT. It codes for CAWREQGEARTEAFF. The full variable domain, its missing parts supplied by reference TRBV30 and TRBJ1-1, is SQTIHQWPATLVQPVGSPLSLECTVEGTSNPNLYWYRQAAGRGLQLLFYSVGIGQISSEVPQNLSASRPQDRQFILSSKKLLLSDSGFYLCAWREQGEARTEAFFGQGTRLTVV.

The CDR3, as DNA: TGTGCCACCCACAGGGGCCGGAATGAAAAACTGTTTTTT. Translation gives CATHRGRNEKLFF. J is TRBJ1-4 and V is TRBV19; 7 bases are a match to TRBD1. This CDR3 spans 13 amino acids. The trim removed 10 bases at V and 5 bases at J, leaving 7 bases unmatched. The germline V gene has CDR1 LNHDA and CDR2 SQIVND (reference sequence).

This chain uses TRBV6-5 with TRBJ1-2; TRBD1 is a possible D gene (6 bases). The CDR3 totals 16 residues. CDR1 and CDR2 (germline): MNHEY, SVGAGI. The V gene lost 6 bases and the J gene lost 8 bases, with 25 bases spanning the gap. CDR3 DNA: TGTGCCAGCAGCTACAGTAGGGGGATTAACTTGGGAGGCTACACCTTC. Protein: CASSYSRGINLGGYTF.

The gene calls are TRBV28 and TRBJ1-2, with 10 positions matching TRBD1. CDR1 and CDR2 from the germline V gene are MDHEN and SYDVKM. With 5 bases clipped from V and 6 bases from J, the junction kept 3 bases outside the gene matches. This CDR3 region has 13 residues. The CDR3 nucleotides read TGTGCCAGCAGTCCCGGACAGGGGGATGGCTACACCTTC. This translates into CASSPGQGDGYTF.

The chain joins TRBV19 to TRBJ1-5; D remains unclear. Germline V gene sequence: CDR1 LNHDA, CDR2 SQIVND (reference sequence). The CDR3 runs 16 residues. V lost 5 bases and J lost 4, with 18 bases in between. This chain's CDR3 is CASSPMGFYRNQPQHF. CDR3 bases: TGTGCCAGTAGTCCTATGGGCTTCTATAGGAATCAGCCCCAGCATTTT.

The chain is built from TRBV7-9 and TRBJ1-6, with D possibly being TRBD1 (5 bases). CDR1 SEHNR and CDR2 FQNEAQ come from the germline V gene (reference sequence). The germline V and J ends were trimmed by 2 bases and 9 bases, with 11 bases remaining between them. The CDR3 consists of 14 residues. The CDR3 DNA reads as TGTGCCAGCAGCTTACGGTGGGGCGGTTCACCCCTCCACTTT. It encodes CASSLRWGGSPLHF. Full variable domain (rest looked up from reference TRBV7-9 and TRBJ1-6): DTGVSQNPRHKITKRGQNVTFRCDPISEHNRLYWYRQTLGQGPEFLTYFQNEAQLEKSRLLSDRFSAERPKGSFSTLEIQRTEQGDSAMYLCASSLRWGGSPLHFGNGTRLTVT.

The chain combines TRBV7-2 with TRBJ2-5, with 11 bases fitting TRBD2. The CDR3 covers 15 residues. J gave up 4 bases and V 6 bases, and 7 bases lay outside the gene matches. The germline gives CDR1 SGHTA, CDR2 FQGNSA. DNA of the CDR3: TGTGCCAGCAGATGGACTAGCGGGCCACTAGAGACCCAGTACTTC. Translated, it gives CASRWTSGPLETQYF.

The chain joins TRBV7-2 to TRBJ2-1; TRBD2 matches 12 bases. V was clipped by 5 bases and J by 9 bases; unmatched bases: 5. In germline, CDR1 is SGHTA, CDR2 FQGNSA. The CDR3 is 14 residues long. CDR3 sequence (DNA): TGTGCCAGCAGCCCTCGACTAGCGGGAGCTGAGCAGTTCTTC. This translates into CASSPRLAGAEQFF.

The chain recombines TRBV28 with TRBJ1-1, with 9 bases fitting TRBD1. The CDR3 is 15 residues long. V shed 5 bases, J shed 4 bases, and the junction held 8 bases outside the gene matches. The germline V gene has CDR1 MDHEN and CDR2 SYDVKM. The CDR3 DNA sequence: TGTGCCAGCAGTGCCCTTACAGGGGGCGTCACTGAAGCTTTCTTT. This codes for CASSALTGGVTEAFF.

This chain links TRBV5-1 with TRBJ2-1; 7 bases match TRBD1. J was trimmed by 3 bases and V by 3 bases; bases with no gene match: 12. Germline V CDR1 and CDR2: SGHRS, YFSETQ. The CDR3 has 17 residues. In DNA form, the CDR3 reads TGCGCCAGCAGCTCCGACAGGGTTAGAGATGTCTACAATGAGCAGTTCTTC. Amino acids: CASSSDRVRDVYNEQFF.

The gene calls are TRBV18 and TRBJ2-1, with a possible D match to TRBD2 (6 bases). The CDR3 runs to 14 residues. Germline V gene sequence: CDR1 KGHSH, CDR2 LQKENI. V lost 5 bases and J lost 6, with 14 bases in between. This CDR3 is CASSSGTAINEQFF. CDR3 nucleotide sequence: TGTGCCAGCTCATCCGGGACTGCCATCAATGAGCAGTTCTTC.